This TCR beta chain was captured by sequencing in a study of T cells in women clearing cervical HPV infection. Study at large: Case blood was drawn a median approximately 150 days after lesion detection.

Using immunoSEQ multiplex PCR, the repertoire was profiled, and TCRdb retains in-frame clones only, with some absent. The sample has more than 20,000 clones; the top ten hold 12%. V shed 5 bases, J shed 8 bases, and the junction held 14 bases outside the gene matches. The V gene's germline CDR1 is DFQATT and CDR2 SNEGSKA (reference sequence). The CDR3 is 15 residues long. Points on this clone: The read stops 3 residues short of the end of the CDR3; the missing end is completed from the germline J gene.

The source is a woman between 18 and 70 years old with a cervical HPV16 infection that either progressed to CIN3+ or cleared (not recorded which). The chain employs TRBV20-1 and TRBJ2-3; TRBD2 agrees at 9 bases. Sequencing was performed on blood buffy coat. This chain's CDR3 is CSAPIAGAQGGTQYF. The DNA read from the CDR3 is TGCAGTGCTCCTATAGCGGGGGCCCAAGGGGGTACG.